The T cell receptor beta chain described here comes from a study of cytomegalovirus exposure and HLA in healthy donors. In germline, CDR1 is SNHLY, CDR2 FYNNEI. Losses at the gene ends were 4 bases for V and 9 bases for J; bases not matched to a gene: 5. The CDR3 extends over 13 amino acids. In the PCR, 60 Vbeta and 13 Jbeta primers were used. Assay used: immunoSEQ multiplex PCR; TCRdb lists only in-frame clones, some missing. This sample lists around 130,000 clones; its ten largest clones have 1.5% to 2%. The V gene is TRBV2, the J gene TRBJ1-2; 10 nucleotides agree with TRBD1. Sample: PBMCs. The clonotype was recovered from a woman aged 55-70 years in good health and CMV-seronegative. The CDR3 sequence is CASSGPGQGSYTF. The CDR3 nucleotides read TGTGCCAGCAGTGGCCCGGGACAGGGGAGCTACACCTTC.